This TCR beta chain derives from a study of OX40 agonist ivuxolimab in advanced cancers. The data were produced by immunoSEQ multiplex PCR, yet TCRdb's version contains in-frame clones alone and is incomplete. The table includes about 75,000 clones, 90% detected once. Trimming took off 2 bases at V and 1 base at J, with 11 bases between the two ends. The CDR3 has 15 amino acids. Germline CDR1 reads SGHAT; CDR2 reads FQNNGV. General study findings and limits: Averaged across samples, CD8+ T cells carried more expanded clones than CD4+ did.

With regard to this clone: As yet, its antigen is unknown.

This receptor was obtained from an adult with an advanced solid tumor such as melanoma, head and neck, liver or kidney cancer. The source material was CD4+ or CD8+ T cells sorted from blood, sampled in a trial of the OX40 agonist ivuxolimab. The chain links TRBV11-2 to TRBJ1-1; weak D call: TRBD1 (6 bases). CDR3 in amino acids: CASSLTGTKNTEAFF. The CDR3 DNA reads TGTGCCAGCAGCTTAACCGGGACAAAGAACACTGAAGCTTTCTTT.